This paragraph reports one T cell receptor (beta chain). Its specific antigen is unknown. No much larger clone exists at a distance of one base, and base qualities are not known. V loses 1 base at its end and J loses 5 bases; junction bases beyond the gene matches: 7. The CDR3 starts with the cysteine, ends with the phenylalanine, and has 16 residues. Only the CDR3 region is kept as DNA, spanning 48 bases read in frame from base 1. CDR1 and CDR2 (MGHRA, YSYEKL) derive from the germline V gene. Stable Graves' hyperthyroidism was defined as no progression to ophthalmopathy during 18 months of follow-up. The hyperthyroidism patients were between 18 and 65 years old and newly diagnosed, with a disease duration of less than 2 months. The study excluded patients with uncontrolled infections, other autoimmune diseases, pregnancy or lactation. Diagnoses relied on clinical symptoms, serum thyroxine and TRAb, thyroid ultrasound and orbital computed tomography. PBMCs were separated from roughly 10 ml of fresh peripheral blood using Ficoll-Paque density gradient centrifugation. Total RNA was extracted with Trizol reagent, and quality was checked on an Agilent 2100 Bioanalyzer.

These data belong to a study of T cells in Graves' hyperthyroidism and ophthalmopathy (dated by TCRdb to the late 2010s). Background on the whole study: Peripheral blood samples were taken at the time of initial diagnosis, prior to any treatment. Prospective prediction of ophthalmopathy was tested in an independent validation cohort of 18 to 20 hyperthyroidism patients and 17 patients who later progressed to ophthalmopathy. After blood sampling, hyperthyroidism patients were treated with methimazole at a starting dose of 30 mg daily, and ophthalmopathy patients were treated with high-dose intravenous methylprednisolone. The roughly 91 discovery patients were randomly divided into training and test sets at a 7:3 ratio. Thyroid tissue and blood T-cell repertoires from about six Graves' hyperthyroidism patients were also compared in the study. The paper describes TCR Vbeta CDR3 sequencing of more than 120 peripheral blood samples, made up of approximately 40 ophthalmopathy patients, over 70 hyperthyroidism patients and roughly 17 progressor patients. TCR V-J signatures able to tell the groups apart were searched for in a discovery cohort of some 97 patients, of whom 40 to 45 had Graves' ophthalmopathy and some 60 had stable Graves' hyperthyroidism.

Amplification of TCR beta CDR3 regions was carried out from RNA transcripts. A first-round RT-PCR of the TCR CDR3 used the HTBI primer set with the Qiagen OneStep RT-PCR kit. The libraries were constructed in a second round of multiplex PCR and then size-selected and purified. Libraries were sequenced paired-end with 100 bp reads on an Illumina HiSeq2000. The authors' analysis ran thus. SOAPnuke was used to process the raw data, removing reads that contained adapters or uncalled bases, had a mean Phred below 15, or lacked an exact match to the constant primer or identifier. COPE v1.2.5 was used to merge the high-quality paired reads, and each unique nucleotide sequence was defined as a clonotype. MiTCR v1.1 was used to align the clonotypes against IMGT TRBV, TRBD and TRBJ reference segments. The analysis included only V-J combinations with a frequency above 0.0001, which together covered 99.2% of the repertoires. A TCS score was defined as the ratio of F50 (clonal expansion) to E x V (chaos), with BLOSUM62-based TCRdist applied between CDR3 peptides within each V-J. Welch's t-statistics and random forest reduced 500 to 650 V-J features to 13, which were used in a naive Bayes classifier (R e1071). TCRdb reworked the public reads: Q25 trimming with fastp, MiXCR clone assembly, productive beta chains retained. Rows with one shared CDR3 protein collapse into an entry with the most common genes and DNA. TCRdb's processing, not the authors', yielded these V and J calls. This sample gives 400,000 to 600,000 distinct CDR3 sequences in total; around 21% of them show up just once. About 26% of the sample lies in the top ten.

Results the study describes overall, beyond this receptor: A 13 V-J signature model separated ophthalmopathy from stable hyperthyroidism, with about 88% sensitivity and 81.08% specificity in cross-validation and 80%/75% in testing. Most expanded thyroid clonotypes (frequency above 0.001) were also detected in blood, a finding suggesting that blood repertoires may reflect thyroid immune responses. In validation, the model predicted progression to ophthalmopathy with over 60% sensitivity and roughly 72% specificity, a median of around six months before onset. No statistical method was used to fix the sample size in advance, and group allocation was not hidden from the investigators.

This chain is built from TRBV4-1 and TRBJ2-2; TRBD1 matches 7 bases in the middle. Sequencing used blood. The receptor was isolated from a man in his late teens or twenties with Graves' hyperthyroidism. The nucleotide sequence reads as follows: TGCGCCAGCAGCCAAGTCACAGGACAGGTTACCGGGGAGCTGTTTTTT. It translates to CASSQVTGQVTGELFF.